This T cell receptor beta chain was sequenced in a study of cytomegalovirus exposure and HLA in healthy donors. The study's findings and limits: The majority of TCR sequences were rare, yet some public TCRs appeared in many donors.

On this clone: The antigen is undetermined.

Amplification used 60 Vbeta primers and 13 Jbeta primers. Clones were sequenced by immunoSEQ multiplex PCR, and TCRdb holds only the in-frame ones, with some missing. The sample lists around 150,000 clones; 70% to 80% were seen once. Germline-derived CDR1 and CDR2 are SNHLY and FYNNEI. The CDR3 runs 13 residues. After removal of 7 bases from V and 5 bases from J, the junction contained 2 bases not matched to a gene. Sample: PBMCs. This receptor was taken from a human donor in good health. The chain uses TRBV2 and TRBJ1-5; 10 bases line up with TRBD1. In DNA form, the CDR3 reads TGTGCCAGCACCGGACAGGGGGATCAGCCCCAGCATTTT. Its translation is CASTGQGDQPQHF.